These 17 T cell receptor beta chains were sequenced from one sample in a study of cytomegalovirus exposure and HLA in healthy donors. The primer mix had 60 Vbeta and 13 Jbeta primers. TCRdb's copy holds only in-frame clones and misses some; the assay was immunoSEQ multiplex PCR. The table records fewer than 200,000 clones, more than 70% of them present only once. Source material: PBMCs. These receptors all stem from a woman between 45 and 60 years old in good health and CMV-seropositive.

V is TRBV4-3 and J is TRBJ1-2; a possible D gene is TRBD1 (5 bases). The V end was cut by 0 bases, the J end by 8 bases, with 13 bases between. Germline CDR1 and CDR2: LGHNA and YSLEER. This CDR3 is built from 14 residues. The CDR3: CASSQESGTRGYTF. Written as DNA, the CDR3 is TGCGCCAGCAGCCAAGAAAGTGGGACTAGAGGCTACACCTTC.

This CDR3 is CASSQDETGALGEQFF. CDR3 in DNA: TGTGCCAGCAGCCAAGATGAGACGGGAGCGCTTGGAGAGCAGTTCTTC. This chain links TRBV4-2 with TRBJ2-1; D might be TRBD2 (6 bases). The CDR3 is made up of 16 amino acids. V was shortened by 0 bases and J by 10 bases, with 19 bases between the two germline ends. CDR1 and CDR2 (germline): LGHNA, YNFKEQ.

The chain carries TRBV5-4 and TRBJ2-1, with 8 bases matching TRBD2. Germline V gene sequence: CDR1 SGHNT, CDR2 YYREEE (reference sequence). The CDR3 contains 16 residues. V lost 3 bases and J lost 0; bases outside the gene matches: 5. DNA for the CDR3: TGTGCCAGCAGCTCCGGCGGGGGGAGCTCCTACAATGAGCAGTTCTTC. Translating it yields CASSSGGGSSYNEQFF.

The rearrangement links TRBV4-2 to TRBJ1-4, with D possibly matching TRBD1 (5 bases). V was clipped by 0 bases and J by 4 bases, with 12 bases between them. Germline CDR1 and CDR2: LGHNA and YNFKEQ. The CDR3 has 16 residues. The CDR3: CASSQERGGVNEKLFF. In nucleotides, the CDR3 is TGTGCCAGCAGCCAAGAGCGTGGGGGGGTTAATGAAAAACTGTTTTTT.

With respect to this clone: Mismatch with germline at one junction end may stem from a read error. The chain links TRBV7-2 to TRBJ2-7; a weak D match, TRBD1 (5 bases). CDR1 and CDR2 (germline): SGHTA, FQGNSA. The CDR3 consists of 15 residues. This chain's CDR3 is CAGSSSQGSYYEQYF. Written as DNA, the CDR3 is TGTGCCGGCAGCTCCTCCCAGGGTTCCTATTACGAGCAGTACTTC.

The rearrangement joins TRBV19 to TRBJ1-5; D call uncertain. The CDR3 extends over 13 amino acids. The germline gives CDR1 LNHDA, CDR2 SQIVND (reference sequence). V was cut by 10 bases and J by 7 bases, with 17 bases left in between. The CDR3 DNA sequence: TGTGCCATTGCAGAGGGAGGGAGACAGCCCCAGCATTTT. Translated, it gives CAIAEGGRQPQHF. The full variable domain, rest sourced from reference TRBV19 and TRBJ1-5, is DGGITQSPKYLFRKEGQNVTLSCEQNLNHDAMYWYRQDPGQGLRLIYYSQIVNDFQKGDIAEGYSVSREKKESFPLTVTSAQKNPTAFYLCAIAEGGRQPQHFGDGTRLSIL.

As concerns this clone: Other DNA sequences in this specimen translate into the identical CDR3. The gene calls are TRBV30 and TRBJ1-2, with D unresolved. Germline CDR1 is GTSNPN and CDR2 is SVGIG (reference sequence). The CDR3 is 13 residues long. V dropped 0 bases and J dropped 8 bases, with 13 bases sitting between them. CDR3 protein: CAWSVLGRGGYTF. CDR3 nucleotides: TGTGCCTGGAGTGTATTGGGGAGAGGCGGCTACACCTTC.

This chain connects TRBV6-5 to TRBJ1-5; maybe TRBD1 (5 bases). The V and J ends lost 0 bases and 4 bases respectively, with 10 bases between them. This CDR3 comprises 15 residues. Germline CDR1 is MNHEY and CDR2 is SVGAGI. CDR3 bases: TGTGCCAGCAGTTACTCGTGGCCAGGGAATCAGCCCCAGCATTTT. Its protein is CASSYSWPGNQPQHF.

The chain employs TRBV4-3 and TRBJ2-1; a possible D gene is TRBD2 (5 bases). There are 15 residues in the CDR3. The germline CDR1 and CDR2 sequences are LGHNA and YSLEER. The V end lost 1 base, the J end lost 4 bases, and 11 bases lay between the germline ends. The CDR3 DNA reads as TGCGCCAGCAGCCAAGCAGCGGCCCCGTACAATGAGCAGTTCTTC. Translating it yields CASSQAAAPYNEQFF.

This rearrangement joins TRBV9 to TRBJ2-5, with 8 bases that match TRBD1. This CDR3 contains 15 residues. After removal of 1 base from V and 4 bases from J, the junction contained 6 bases not matched to a gene. CDR1 and CDR2 (germline): SGDLS, YYNGEE. This CDR3 is CASSVQGANAETQYF. As DNA, the CDR3 is TGTGCCAGCAGCGTACAGGGGGCGAATGCAGAGACCCAGTACTTC.

Of note for this clone: Other DNA sequences of this sample code for an identical CDR3. The CDR3 reads CASSRLAGAGELFF. CDR3 nucleotide sequence: TGTGCCAGCAGTCGACTAGCGGGGGCCGGGGAGCTGTTTTTT. This rearrangement joins TRBV7-2 to TRBJ2-2; TRBD2 aligns across 12 bases. V dropped 6 bases and J dropped 6; count of bases not matched to a gene: 2. Per germline, CDR1 SGHTA and CDR2 FQGNSA. The CDR3 covers 14 residues.

The chain couples TRBV9 to TRBJ2-5; 9 bases map to TRBD2. The assigned J gene may be wrong: the sequence end matches TRBJ2-7 better. Germline V gives CDR1 SGDLS, CDR2 YYNGEE. The CDR3 extends over 14 amino acids. The DNA of the CDR3 is TGTGCCAGCAGCGCACTAGCGGGTTCCTACGAGCAGTACTTC. As protein: CASSALAGSYEQYF.

The rearrangement links TRBV7-3 to TRBJ2-5; TRBD1 matches at 9 bases. The CDR3 is 16 residues long. Germline V gene data show CDR1 as SGHTA and CDR2 as FQGTGA. The junction had 7 bases not matched to a gene; V was cut back by 3 bases and J by 2 bases. CDR3 loop: CASSFEDRGPQETQYF. CDR3 nucleotides: TGTGCCAGCAGCTTTGAGGACAGGGGACCGCAAGAGACCCAGTACTTC.

The rearrangement uses TRBV11-2 and TRBJ2-7; TRBD1 aligns across 7 bases. Germline V gene data show CDR1 as SGHAT and CDR2 as FQNNGV. The length of the CDR3 is 14 residues. V gave up 5 bases and J gave up 7 bases; unmatched junction bases: 11. The CDR3 sequence is CASSQLQGPGEQYF. The CDR3 region has the DNA TGTGCCAGCAGCCAACTACAGGGGCCTGGGGAGCAGTACTTC.

Of note for this clone: The sample carries other DNA sequences with the same CDR3. The chain links TRBV28 to TRBJ1-2, with TRBD1 matching over 7 bases. The CDR3 runs to 13 residues. Germline V lookup: CDR1 MDHEN, CDR2 SYDVKM. Trimming took 5 bases from V and 5 from J; bases not matched to a gene: 5. The CDR3 sequence: CASSPDRVYGYTF. Written as DNA, the CDR3 is TGTGCCAGCAGTCCCGACAGGGTTTATGGCTACACCTTC.

The chain joins TRBV29-1 to TRBJ2-1; TRBD2 aligns across 12 bases. The germline V gene has CDR1 SQVTM and CDR2 ANQGSEA. The V segment lost 6 bases and the J segment 8 bases; nucleotides outside the gene matches: 8. This CDR3 comprises 14 residues. In nucleotides, the CDR3 is TGCAGCGTCGCTTCCAGGACTAGCGGGGATGAGCAGTTCTTC. Its protein is CSVASRTSGDEQFF.

The chain links TRBV29-1 to TRBJ1-1; 7 nucleotides align to TRBD1. The ends lost 5 bases at V and 5 bases at J; junction bases unmatched: 14. The CDR3 loop spans 15 amino acids. Germline assignment: CDR1 SQVTM and CDR2 ANQGSEA. The CDR3 DNA follows: TGCAGCGTTTTAGTGGGGGAACAGGGGAATACTGAAGCTTTCTTT. It encodes CSVLVGEQGNTEAFF.